The T cell receptor beta chain under discussion was sequenced for a study of blood T cells in healthy people across ages. The CDR3 runs 13 residues. Per germline, CDR1 LNHNV and CDR2 YYDKDF (reference sequence). J lost 8 bases, V lost 8 bases, and 5 bases had no gene match. The donors, all healthy, were Caucasians living in Russia, aged 6 to 90. Every donor provided around 10 milliliters of peripheral blood. PCR was performed a second time for roughly 7 to 11 cycles using a sample-barcoded 5' primer and a J-beta primer mix. Each cDNA molecule carried a tag from a template-switch adaptor that contained 12 random nucleotides. A single record per CDR3 protein comes from TCRdb applying MiXCR to the 5' RACE reads. Of fewer than 1.5 million distinct CDR3 sequences in the sample, approximately 40% are singletons; the top ten hold 7.9%. The study's findings and limits: Diversity was estimated from one million T cells, and these estimates were considered underestimates.

As for this clonotype: Antigen: not known.

This chain uses TRBV15 with TRBJ1-4; 10 positions agree with TRBD1. Input material: blood. The receptor was isolated from a woman aged 18-29 years in good health. CDR3: CATSGTGVEKLFF. Here the CDR3 DNA reads TGTGCCACCTCCGGGACAGGGGTCGAAAAACTGTTTTTT.